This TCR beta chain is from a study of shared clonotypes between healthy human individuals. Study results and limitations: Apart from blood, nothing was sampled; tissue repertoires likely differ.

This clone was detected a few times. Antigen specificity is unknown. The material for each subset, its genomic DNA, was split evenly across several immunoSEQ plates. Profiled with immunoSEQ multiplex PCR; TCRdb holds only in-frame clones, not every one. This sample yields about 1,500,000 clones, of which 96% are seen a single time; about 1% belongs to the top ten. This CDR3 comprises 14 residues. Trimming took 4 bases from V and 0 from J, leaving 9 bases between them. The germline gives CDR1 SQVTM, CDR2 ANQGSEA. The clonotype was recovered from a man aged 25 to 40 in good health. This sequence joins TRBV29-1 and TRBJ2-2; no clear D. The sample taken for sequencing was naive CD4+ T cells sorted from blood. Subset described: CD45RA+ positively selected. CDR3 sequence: CSVGSLPNTGELFF. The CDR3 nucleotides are TGCAGCGTTGGGTCCTTGCCGAACACCGGGGAGCTGTTTTTT.